The T cell receptor (beta chain) described here comes from a study of blood T cell repertoires in COVID-19. Study overall: In each case, the material was cDNA or gDNA derived from T cells, B-cell-depleted T cells, or PBMCs.

Germline CDR1 KGHSY, CDR2 FQNENV. Trimming removed 2 bases at V and 0 bases at J, with 11 bases between. The CDR3 extends over 17 amino acids. Using immunoSEQ multiplex PCR, the repertoire was profiled, and TCRdb retains in-frame clones only, with some absent. The data show more than 20,000 clones, roughly 88% seen once. The sample was peripheral blood. This chain joins TRBV16 and TRBJ2-6, with D possibly being TRBD2 (5 bases). This receptor was identified in an elderly man with active or convalescent COVID-19. The CDR3 nucleotides read TGTGCCAGCAGCCAAGCCCGGACTTCCTCTGGGGCCAACGTCCTGACTTTC. Translation gives CASSQARTSSGANVLTF.